These 2 T cell receptor beta chains came from one sample sequenced in a study of T-cell reconstitution after alpha-beta-depleted transplantation in children. Researchers prepared the TCRbeta library using unique molecular identifiers, the study reports. TCRdb recomputed calls from the PCR reads with MiXCR, one row per CDR3 protein. The sample has 45,000 to 60,000 distinct CDR3 sequences, 40% to 60% seen once. The material was peripheral blood, obtained before TCRalphabeta/CD19-depleted stem cell transplant. Receptors were obtained from a boy less than two years old with SCID, due to receive a stem cell transplant.

The genes are TRBV15 and TRBJ2-5, with a tentative D call TRBD1 (5 bases). This CDR3 comprises 11 residues. V lost 8 bases and J 2 bases, leaving 6 bases between the germline ends. CDR1 and CDR2 from the germline V gene are LNHNV and YYDKDF (reference sequence). CDR3 sequence (DNA): TGTGCCACCCGACAGCAAGAGACCCAGTACTTC. Translation: CATRQQETQYF.

This clonotype showed up just once. The chain is built from TRBV20-1 and TRBJ2-2, with TRBD2 matching over 11 bases. The CDR3 is made up of 20 amino acids. The V gene's germline CDR1 is DFQATT and CDR2 SNEGSKA (reference sequence). The J segment lost 6 bases and the V segment lost 0 bases, leaving 18 bases of the junction unmatched. The CDR3 spells CSARDTTGLLAGGDSGELFF. DNA of the CDR3: TGCAGTGCTAGAGATACAACAGGACTCCTAGCGGGGGGAGATTCCGGGGAGCTGTTTTTT.